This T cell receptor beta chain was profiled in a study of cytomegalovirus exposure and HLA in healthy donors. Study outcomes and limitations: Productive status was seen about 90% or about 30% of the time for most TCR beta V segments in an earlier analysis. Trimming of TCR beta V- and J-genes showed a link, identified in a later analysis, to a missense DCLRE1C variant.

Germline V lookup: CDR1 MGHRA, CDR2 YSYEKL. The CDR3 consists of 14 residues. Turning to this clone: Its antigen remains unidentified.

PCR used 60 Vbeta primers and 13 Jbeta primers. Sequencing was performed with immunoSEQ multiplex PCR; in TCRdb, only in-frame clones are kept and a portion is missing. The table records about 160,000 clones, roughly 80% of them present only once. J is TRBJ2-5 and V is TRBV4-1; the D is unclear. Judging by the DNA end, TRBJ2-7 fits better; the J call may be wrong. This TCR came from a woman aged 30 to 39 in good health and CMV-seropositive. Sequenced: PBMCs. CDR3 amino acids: CASSHRSFSYEQYF. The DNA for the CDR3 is TGCGCCAGCAGCCATCGGAGTTTTAGCTACGAGCAGTACTTC.